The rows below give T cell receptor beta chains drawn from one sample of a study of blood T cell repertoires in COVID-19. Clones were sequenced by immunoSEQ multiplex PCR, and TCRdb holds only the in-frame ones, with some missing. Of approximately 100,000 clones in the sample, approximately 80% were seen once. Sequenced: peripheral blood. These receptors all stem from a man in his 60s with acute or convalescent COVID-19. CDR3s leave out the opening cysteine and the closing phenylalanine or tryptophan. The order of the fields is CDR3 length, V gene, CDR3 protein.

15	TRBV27	ASSLRGGSVNTGELF
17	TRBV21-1	ASSRKLKKRDRRCNEQF
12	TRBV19	ASSIPGYGTEAF
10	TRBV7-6	ASSNQDTLLN
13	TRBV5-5	ASSLSGQAFYEQY
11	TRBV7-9	ASEQGGGEKLF
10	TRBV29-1	SVEGDMAGYT
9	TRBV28	ATMIAAEAF
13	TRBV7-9	ASSPRGPSYNEQF
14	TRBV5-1	ASSPIPGQGVSPLH
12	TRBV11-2	ASSLGLINTEAF
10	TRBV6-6	ASSYSGGSPH
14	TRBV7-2	ASSLAQTGVGQPQH
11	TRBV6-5	ASVEGIGGGYT
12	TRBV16	ASSQSSVRGPLH
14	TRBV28	ASSRTDRGLTDTQY
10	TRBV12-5	ASGHNRAEQF
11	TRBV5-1	ASSSRDQETQY
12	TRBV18	ASSRNQGDQPQH
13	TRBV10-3	AISEIGATNEKLF
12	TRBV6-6	ASSYSGREETQY
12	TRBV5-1	ASSWGSGTYEQY
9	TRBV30	AWSGGAEAF
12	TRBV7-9	ASSFLDFAETQY
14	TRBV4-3	ASSQDGRGLNQPQH
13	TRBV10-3	AISESRTSRDEQF
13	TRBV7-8	ASTRRFQGDTEAF
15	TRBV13	ASSLPGQGAAGNTIY
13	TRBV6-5	ASSYSGRSGYGYT